The present T cell receptor (beta chain) was sequenced within a study of cytomegalovirus exposure and HLA in healthy donors. Both 60 Vbeta primers and 13 Jbeta primers went into the PCR. Using immunoSEQ multiplex PCR, the repertoire was profiled, and TCRdb retains in-frame clones only, with some absent. The sample lists some 130,000 clones, 65% to 80% occurring once. This clone was recorded only once. Per the germline V gene, CDR1 is SGHVS and CDR2 is FQNEAQ. V shed 0 bases and J shed 7 bases, with 15 bases lying between them. This CDR3 comprises 15 residues. J is TRBJ1-2 and V is TRBV7-8; tentatively, D is TRBD1 (6 bases). Material: PBMCs. The sequence derives from a man aged 35 to 55 in good health and CMV-seronegative. The CDR3 DNA follows: TGTGCCAGCAGCTTAGCTCAAACAGGGTCTGGTGGCTACACCTTC. Translation: CASSLAQTGSGGYTF.